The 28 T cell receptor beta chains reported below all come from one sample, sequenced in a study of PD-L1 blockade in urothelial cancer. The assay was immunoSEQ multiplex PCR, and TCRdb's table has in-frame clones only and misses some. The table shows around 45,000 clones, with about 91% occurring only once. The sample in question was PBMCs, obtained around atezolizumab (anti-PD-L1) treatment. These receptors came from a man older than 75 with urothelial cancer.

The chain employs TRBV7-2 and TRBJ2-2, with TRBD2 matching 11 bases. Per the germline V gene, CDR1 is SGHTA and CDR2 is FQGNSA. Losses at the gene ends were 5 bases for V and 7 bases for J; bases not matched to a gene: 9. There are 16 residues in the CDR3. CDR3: CASSILLAGVVGELFF. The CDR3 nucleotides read TGTGCCAGCAGCATCCTACTAGCGGGAGTTGTCGGGGAGCTGTTTTTT.

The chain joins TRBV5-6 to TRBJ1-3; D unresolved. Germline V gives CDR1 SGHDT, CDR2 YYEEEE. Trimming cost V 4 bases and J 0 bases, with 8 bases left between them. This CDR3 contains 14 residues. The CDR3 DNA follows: TGTGCCAGCAGCCTCCGGGGCTCTGGAAACACCATATATTTT. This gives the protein CASSLRGSGNTIYF. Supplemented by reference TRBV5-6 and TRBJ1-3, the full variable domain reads DAGVTQSPTHLIKTRGQQVTLRCSPKSGHDTVSWYQQALGQGPQFIFQYYEEEERQRGNFPDRFSGHQFPNYSSELNVNALLLGDSALYLCASSLRGSGNTIYFGEGSWLTVV.

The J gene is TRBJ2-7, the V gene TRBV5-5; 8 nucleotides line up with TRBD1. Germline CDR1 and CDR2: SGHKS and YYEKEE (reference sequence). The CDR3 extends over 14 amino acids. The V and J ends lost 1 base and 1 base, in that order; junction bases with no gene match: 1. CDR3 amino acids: CASSLWDRSYEQYF. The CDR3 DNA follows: TGTGCCAGCAGCTTGTGGGACAGGTCCTACGAGCAGTACTTC.

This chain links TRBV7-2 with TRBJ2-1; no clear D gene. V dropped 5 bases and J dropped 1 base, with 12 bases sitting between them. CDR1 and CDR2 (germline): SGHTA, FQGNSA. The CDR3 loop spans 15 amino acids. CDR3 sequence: CASSPAPGSYNEQFF. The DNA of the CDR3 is TGTGCCAGCAGCCCTGCCCCGGGTTCCTACAATGAGCAGTTCTTC.

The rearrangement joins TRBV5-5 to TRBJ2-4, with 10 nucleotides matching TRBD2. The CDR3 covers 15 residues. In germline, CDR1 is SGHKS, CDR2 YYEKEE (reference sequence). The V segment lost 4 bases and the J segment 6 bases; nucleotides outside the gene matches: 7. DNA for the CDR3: TGTGCCAGCAGCATTACTAGCGGGACGACAAACATTCAGTACTTC. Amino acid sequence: CASSITSGTTNIQYF.

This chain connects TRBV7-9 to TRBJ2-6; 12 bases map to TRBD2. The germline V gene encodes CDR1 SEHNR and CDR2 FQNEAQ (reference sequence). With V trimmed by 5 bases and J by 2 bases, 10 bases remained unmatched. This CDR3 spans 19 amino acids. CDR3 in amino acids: CASSQWTSGTRPGANVLTF. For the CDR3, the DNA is TGTGCCAGCAGCCAATGGACTAGCGGGACGAGGCCTGGGGCCAACGTCCTGACTTTC.

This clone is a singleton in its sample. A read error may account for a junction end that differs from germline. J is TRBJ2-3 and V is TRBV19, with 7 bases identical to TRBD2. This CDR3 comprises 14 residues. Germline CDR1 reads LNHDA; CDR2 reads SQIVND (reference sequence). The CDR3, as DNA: TGTGCCAGTAGTCCCGGGAGGAGCAGAGATACGCAGTATTTT. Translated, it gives CASSPGRSRDTQYF.

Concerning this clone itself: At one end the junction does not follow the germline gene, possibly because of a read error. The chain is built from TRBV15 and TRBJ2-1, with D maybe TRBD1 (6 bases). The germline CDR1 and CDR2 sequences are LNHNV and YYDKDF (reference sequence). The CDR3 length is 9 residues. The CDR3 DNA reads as TGTGCCACCAGCAGTCACAGGGTCTTC. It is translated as CATSSHRVF.

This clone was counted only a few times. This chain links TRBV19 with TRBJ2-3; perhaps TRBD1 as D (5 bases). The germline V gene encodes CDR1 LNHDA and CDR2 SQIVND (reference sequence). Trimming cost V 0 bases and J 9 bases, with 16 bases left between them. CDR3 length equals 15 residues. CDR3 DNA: TGTGCCAGTAGTATAGATAAGTCCCCGTCAGGGACGCAGTATTTT. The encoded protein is CASSIDKSPSGTQYF.

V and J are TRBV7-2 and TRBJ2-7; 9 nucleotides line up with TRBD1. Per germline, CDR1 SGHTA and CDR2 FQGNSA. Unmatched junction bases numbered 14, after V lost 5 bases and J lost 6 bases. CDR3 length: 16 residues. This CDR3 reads CASSPPRVGTGSEQYF. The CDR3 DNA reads TGTGCCAGCAGCCCCCCTAGGGTTGGGACAGGGTCCGAGCAGTACTTC.

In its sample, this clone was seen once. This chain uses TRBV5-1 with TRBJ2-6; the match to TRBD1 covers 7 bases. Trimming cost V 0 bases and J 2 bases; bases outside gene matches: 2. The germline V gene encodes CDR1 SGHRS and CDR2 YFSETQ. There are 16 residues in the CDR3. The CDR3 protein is CASSLAGGTGANVLTF. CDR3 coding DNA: TGCGCCAGCAGCTTGGCAGGGGGAACTGGGGCCAACGTCCTGACTTTC.

The CDR3 region is CASRGSSTDTQYF. The DNA for the CDR3 is TGTGCCAGCAGAGGGTCTAGCACAGATACGCAGTATTTT. The genes are TRBV18 and TRBJ2-3; possible D gene TRBD2, 5 bases. CDR1 and CDR2 from the germline V gene are KGHSH and LQKENI. The CDR3 spans 13 residues. Trimming pared 8 bases from V and 0 bases from J, leaving 9 bases between.

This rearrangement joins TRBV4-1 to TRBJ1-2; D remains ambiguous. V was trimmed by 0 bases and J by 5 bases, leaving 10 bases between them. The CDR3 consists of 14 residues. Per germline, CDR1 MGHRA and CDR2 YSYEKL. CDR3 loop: CASSQDPTVYGYTF. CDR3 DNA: TGCGCCAGCAGCCAAGATCCAACAGTGTATGGCTACACCTTC.

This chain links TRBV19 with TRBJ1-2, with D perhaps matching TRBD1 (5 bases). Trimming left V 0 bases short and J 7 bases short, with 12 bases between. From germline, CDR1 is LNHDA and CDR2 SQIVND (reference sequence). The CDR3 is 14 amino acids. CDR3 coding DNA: TGTGCCAGTAGTATAGATCTTCAGGGTCCTGGCTACACCTTC. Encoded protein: CASSIDLQGPGYTF.

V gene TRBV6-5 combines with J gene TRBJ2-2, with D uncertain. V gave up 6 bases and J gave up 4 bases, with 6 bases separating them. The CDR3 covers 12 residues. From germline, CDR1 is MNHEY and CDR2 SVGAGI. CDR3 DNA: TGTGCCAGCAGGCGTTCCACCGGGGAGCTGTTTTTT. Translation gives CASRRSTGELFF.

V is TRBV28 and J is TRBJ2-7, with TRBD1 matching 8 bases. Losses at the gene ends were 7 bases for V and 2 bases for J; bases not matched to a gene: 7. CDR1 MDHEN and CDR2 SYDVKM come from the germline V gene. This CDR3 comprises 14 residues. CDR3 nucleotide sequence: TGTGCCAGCACTCTCCAGGGGGCGACCTACGAGCAGTACTTC. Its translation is CASTLQGATYEQYF.

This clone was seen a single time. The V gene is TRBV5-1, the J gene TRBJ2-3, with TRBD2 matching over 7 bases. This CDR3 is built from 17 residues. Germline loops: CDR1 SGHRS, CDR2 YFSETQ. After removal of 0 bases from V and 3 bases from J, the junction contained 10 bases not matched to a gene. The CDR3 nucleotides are TGCGCCAGCAGCTTGGGTAGGTGGGAGGGCCGGACAGATACGCAGTATTTT. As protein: CASSLGRWEGRTDTQYF.

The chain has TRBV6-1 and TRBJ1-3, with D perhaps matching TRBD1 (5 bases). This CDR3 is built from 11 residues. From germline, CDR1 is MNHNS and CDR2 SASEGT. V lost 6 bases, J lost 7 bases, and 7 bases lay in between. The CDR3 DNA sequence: TGTGCCAGCAGACAGGTTAACACCATATATTTT. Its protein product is CASRQVNTIYF.

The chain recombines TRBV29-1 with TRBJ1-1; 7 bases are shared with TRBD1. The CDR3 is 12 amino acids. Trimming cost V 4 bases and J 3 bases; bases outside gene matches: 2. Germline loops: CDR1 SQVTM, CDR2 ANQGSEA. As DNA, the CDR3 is TGCAGCGTTGGACAGGGAGACACTGAAGCTTTCTTT. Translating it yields CSVGQGDTEAFF.

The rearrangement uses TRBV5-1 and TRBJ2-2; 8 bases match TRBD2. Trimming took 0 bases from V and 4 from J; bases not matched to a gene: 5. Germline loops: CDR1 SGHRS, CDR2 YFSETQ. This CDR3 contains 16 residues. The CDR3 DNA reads TGCGCCAGCAGCTTGGATGTAGCGGGAATCACCGGGGAGCTGTTTTTT. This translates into CASSLDVAGITGELFF.

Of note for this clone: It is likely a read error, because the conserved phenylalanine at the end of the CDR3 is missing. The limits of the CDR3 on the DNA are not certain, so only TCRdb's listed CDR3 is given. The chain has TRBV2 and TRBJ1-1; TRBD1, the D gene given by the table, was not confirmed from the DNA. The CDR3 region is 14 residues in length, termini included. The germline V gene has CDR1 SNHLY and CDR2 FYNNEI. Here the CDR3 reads CASSETRDRGLTFP.

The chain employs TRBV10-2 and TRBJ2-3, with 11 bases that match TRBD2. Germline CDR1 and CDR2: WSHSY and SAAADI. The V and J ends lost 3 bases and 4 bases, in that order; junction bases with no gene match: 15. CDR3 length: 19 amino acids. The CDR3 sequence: CASSDTRLLAGGPPDTQYF. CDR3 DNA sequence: TGCGCCAGCAGTGACACCCGACTATTAGCGGGAGGGCCGCCAGATACGCAGTATTTT.

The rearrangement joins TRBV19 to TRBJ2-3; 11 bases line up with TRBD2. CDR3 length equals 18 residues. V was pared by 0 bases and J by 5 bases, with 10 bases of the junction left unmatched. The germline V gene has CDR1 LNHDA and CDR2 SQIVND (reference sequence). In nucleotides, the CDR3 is TGTGCCAGTAGTATAGACGGGCTAGCGGGAGGTGGTGGAGATACGCAGTATTTT. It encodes CASSIDGLAGGGGDTQYF.

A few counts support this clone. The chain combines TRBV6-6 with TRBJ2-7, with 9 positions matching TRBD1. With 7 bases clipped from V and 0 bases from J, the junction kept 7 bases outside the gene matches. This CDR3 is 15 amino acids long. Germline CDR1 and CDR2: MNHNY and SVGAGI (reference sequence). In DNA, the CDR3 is TGTGCCAGCACTCTCGGACAGGGGCTCTCCTACGAGCAGTACTTC. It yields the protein CASTLGQGLSYEQYF.

The DNA of the CDR3 is TGTGCCAGCTCTACTGAGGGGGCCGGGGGAGCTTTCTTT. Its translation is CASSTEGAGGAFF. The J gene is TRBJ1-1, the V gene TRBV6-1, with 7 bases aligning to TRBD1. This CDR3 is 13 amino acids long. CDR1 is MNHNS and CDR2 is SASEGT in the germline V gene. The ends lost 8 bases at V and 10 bases at J; junction bases unmatched: 13.

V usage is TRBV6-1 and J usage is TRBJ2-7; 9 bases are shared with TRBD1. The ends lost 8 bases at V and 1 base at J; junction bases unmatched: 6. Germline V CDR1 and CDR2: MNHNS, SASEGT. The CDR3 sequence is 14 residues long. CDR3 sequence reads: CASRTGVRSYEQYF. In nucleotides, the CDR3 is TGTGCCAGCCGGACAGGGGTCCGGTCCTACGAGCAGTACTTC.

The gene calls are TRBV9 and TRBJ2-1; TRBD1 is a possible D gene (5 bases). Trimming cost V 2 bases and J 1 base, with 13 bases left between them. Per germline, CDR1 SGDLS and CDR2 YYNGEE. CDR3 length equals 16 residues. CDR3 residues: CASSVRLGASYNEQFF. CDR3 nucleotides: TGTGCCAGCAGCGTCCGCCTAGGGGCTTCCTACAATGAGCAGTTCTTC.

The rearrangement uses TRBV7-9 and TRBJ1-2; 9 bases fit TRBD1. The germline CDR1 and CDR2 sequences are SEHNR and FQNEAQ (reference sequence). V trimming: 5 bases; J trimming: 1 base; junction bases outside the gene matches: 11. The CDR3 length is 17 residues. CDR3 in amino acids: CASSPSRDRVYNYGYTF. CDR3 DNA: TGTGCCAGCAGCCCCTCCCGGGACAGGGTCTATAACTATGGCTACACCTTC.